The table lists the clone carrying this TCR beta chain with a count of one. Only in-frame clones appear in the TCRdb table, and some are missing; sequencing was by immunoSEQ multiplex PCR. The top ten hold roughly 19% of the sample, which has 90,000 or so clones, roughly 91% seen once. The data stem from a study of identifying expanded T cells in peripheral blood. From germline, CDR1 is MNHEY and CDR2 SVGAGI. V was shortened by 4 bases and J by 5 bases, with 20 bases between the two germline ends. The CDR3 runs 16 residues. Sequenced material: blood. The chain carries TRBV6-5 and TRBJ1-1, with D possibly TRBD1 on 6 matching bases. The origin of this receptor is a person aged 18 to 75 in good health. The CDR3 DNA reads as TGTGCCAGCAGTTCCCATATCAGGGGCGCTGGGACTGAAGCTTTCTTT. It is translated as CASSSHIRGAGTEAFF.